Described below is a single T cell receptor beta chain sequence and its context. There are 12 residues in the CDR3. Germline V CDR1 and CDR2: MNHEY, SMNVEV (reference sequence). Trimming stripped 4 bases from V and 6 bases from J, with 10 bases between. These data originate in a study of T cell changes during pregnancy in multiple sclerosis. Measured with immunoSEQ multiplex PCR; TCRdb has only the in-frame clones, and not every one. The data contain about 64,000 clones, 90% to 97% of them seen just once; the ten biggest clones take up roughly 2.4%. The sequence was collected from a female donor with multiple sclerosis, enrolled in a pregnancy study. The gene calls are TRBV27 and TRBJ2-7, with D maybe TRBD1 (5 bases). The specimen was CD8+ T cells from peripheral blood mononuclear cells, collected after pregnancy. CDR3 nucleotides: TGTGCCAGCAGTTGGCAGGGCGGCGAGCAGTACTTC. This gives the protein CASSWQGGEQYF.